This is a list of T cell receptor beta chains from one sample in a study of blood T cell repertoires in COVID-19. This table comes from immunoSEQ multiplex PCR, and its TCRdb copy is limited to in-frame clones, with some not included. The sample lists 250,000 or so clones, 84% occurring once. Material: peripheral blood. These receptors originate from a man aged 35-49 years who had recovered from COVID-19. Both conserved end residues are part of each CDR3. The D gene is left open where the match is weak. Clone size is shown for a subset of rows, as once, few, many or a class of expanded clone.

abundance	v_gene	j_gene	d_gene	CDR3aa	CDR3nt
NA	TRBV20-1	TRBJ2-7	TRBD2	CSASPLAGDGYEQYF	TGCAGTGCTAGTCCACTAGCGGGAGACGGCTACGAGCAGTACTTC
NA	TRBV30	TRBJ2-7	NA	CAWSVSTASYEQYF	TGTGCCTGGAGTGTATCTACCGCTTCCTACGAGCAGTACTTC
NA	TRBV3-1/TRBV3-2	TRBJ1-1	NA	CASNPSGVFTEAFF	TGTGCCAGCAATCCCAGCGGAGTGTTCACTGAAGCTTTCTTT
NA	TRBV7-2	TRBJ2-7	NA	CASSFYSSGLNSYEQYF	TGTGCCAGCAGCTTTTATAGTAGCGGACTAAACTCCTACGAGCAGTACTTC
NA	TRBV19	TRBJ2-3	TRBD1	CASSIPGGSGTDTQYF	TGTGCCAGTAGTATCCCAGGGGGTAGCGGCACAGATACGCAGTATTTT
NA	TRBV29-1	TRBJ2-7	TRBD1	CSVAGTGTGEQYF	TGCAGCGTGGCGGGGACAGGGACTGGCGAGCAGTACTTC
NA	TRBV5-6	TRBJ2-3	NA	CASSSFQGTDTQYF	TGTGCCAGCAGCTCCTTTCAGGGAACAGATACGCAGTATTTT
once	TRBV6-2/TRBV6-3	TRBJ1-5	NA	CASSYSPQTVNSNQPQHF	TGTGCCAGCAGTTACTCTCCTCAAACGGTAAATAGCAATCAGCCCCAGCATTTT
NA	TRBV19	TRBJ1-5	TRBD1	CASSWTGNSNQPQHF	TGTGCCAGTAGCTGGACAGGGAATAGCAATCAGCCCCAGCATTTT
NA	TRBV7-2	TRBJ1-5	TRBD1	CASSGQGAGNQPQHF	TGTGCCAGCAGCGGACAGGGCGCGGGCAATCAGCCCCAGCATTTT
NA	TRBV6-5	TRBJ2-2	NA	CATRETNTGELFF	TGTGCCACCCGAGAAACCAACACCGGGGAGCTGTTTTTT
NA	TRBV11-2	TRBJ2-1	NA	CASSLVSGGRNEQFF	TGTGCCAGCAGTTTGGTGTCGGGGGGCAGGAATGAGCAGTTCTTC
NA	TRBV5-4	TRBJ2-3	TRBD2	CASSLFLAGVSDTQYF	TGTGCCAGCAGCTTGTTTCTAGCGGGAGTATCAGATACGCAGTATTTT
NA	TRBV27	TRBJ2-2	NA	CASSKGTSLANTGELFF	TGTGCCAGCAGCAAAGGGACATCTCTTGCCAACACCGGGGAGCTGTTTTTT
NA	TRBV7-9	TRBJ1-1	NA	CASSPGRMNTEAFF	TGTGCCAGCAGCCCCGGCAGGATGAACACTGAAGCTTTCTTT
NA	TRBV9	TRBJ2-3	TRBD2	CASSVTLAGVLDTQYF	TGTGCCAGCAGCGTAACACTAGCGGGAGTTTTAGATACGCAGTATTTT
NA	TRBV2	TRBJ2-5	TRBD1	CASSGGDRGRETQYF	TGTGCCAGCAGTGGTGGGGACAGGGGGCGAGAGACCCAGTACTTC
NA	TRBV6-5	TRBJ1-4	TRBD1	CASRTPTGEKLFF	TGTGCCAGCAGGACCCCGACAGGGGAAAAACTGTTTTTT